This T cell receptor beta chain is drawn from a study of T cell responses to AZD1222 COVID-19 vaccine. The repertoire was sequenced with immunoSEQ multiplex PCR; TCRdb's copy has only in-frame clones and lacks some. This table holds more than 95,000 clones, about 89% found once. V gave up 7 bases and J gave up 0 bases, with 25 bases separating them. CDR3 length: 19 amino acids. Germline CDR1 is MDHEN and CDR2 is SYDVKM. This receptor was taken from an adult in good health. Material: peripheral blood, obtained on day 0 of AZD1222 vaccination. The rearrangement uses TRBV28 and TRBJ1-5; possibly TRBD1 for D (6 bases). The DNA of the CDR3 is TGTGCCAGCAAAACACAGGGCCGGGTAGTTTTGAATAGCAATCAGCCCCAGCATTTT. It specifies CASKTQGRVVLNSNQPQHF.